A single sample is the source of the 4 T cell receptor beta chains below, sequenced in a study of Graves' ophthalmopathy and Graves' hyperthyroidism listed by TCRdb under 2018. Sequencing took place on an Illumina HiSeq 2000. For repertoire sequencing, the TCR beta CDR3 regions were amplified from RNA transcripts. HTBI primers and the Qiagen OneStep RT-PCR kit were used in a first-round RT-PCR, which was followed by a second-round multiplex PCR, size selection and purification. TCRdb took the public reads, trimmed them with fastp at Q25, ran MiXCR for clone calling and kept in-frame beta chains. All rows with the same CDR3 protein become a single entry with the most common DNA and genes. Within this sample are 600,000 to 700,000 distinct CDR3 sequences, with just over 40% of them counted one time only. Over 2.5% of the sample comes from the top ten. Material for sequencing was peripheral blood. Receptor source: an adult man with Graves' ophthalmopathy.

There are a few counts of this clonotype. CDR3 protein: CASSYSRGRDRGRVTQYF. The CDR3 bases are TGTGCCAGCAGTTACTCGAGAGGACGGGACAGGGGGCGCGTGACCCAGTACTTC. This chain joins TRBV11-2 and TRBJ2-5; 12 nucleotides match TRBD1. Germline CDR1 and CDR2: SGHAT and FQNNGV. The CDR3 runs to 18 residues. V dropped 6 bases and J dropped 7; count of bases not matched to a gene: 18.

On this clonotype: A much larger clone lies a single base off, so this may be a read error. This rearrangement joins TRBV19 to TRBJ1-3, with unresolved D. The germline gives CDR1 LNHDA, CDR2 SQIVND (reference sequence). This CDR3 is built from 16 residues. The CDR3 reads CASSVPPGRPGNAIYF. The DNA of the CDR3 is TGTGCCAGTAGTGTCCCACCCGGGAGACCTGGAAACGCCATATATTTT.

Ten or more counts support this clonotype. This rearrangement joins TRBV11-2 to TRBJ2-7; D gene uncertain. Trimming stripped 0 bases from V and 2 bases from J, with 11 bases between. Germline V gene data show CDR1 as SGHAT and CDR2 as FQNNGV. The CDR3 covers 15 residues. The CDR3 nucleotides are TGTGCCAGCAGCTTAGAGTTGGGTACGGCCTACGAGCAGTACTTC. This sequence encodes CASSLELGTAYEQYF.

Only a few counts were recorded for this clonotype. The CDR3 DNA follows: TGCAGTGCTAAAAAAGGGACTAGCGGATTCTACGAGCAGTACTTC. It translates to CSAKKGTSGFYEQYF. V usage is TRBV20-1 and J usage is TRBJ2-7; 11 bases are a match to TRBD2. The CDR3 runs 15 residues. J lost 3 bases, V lost 4 bases, and 8 bases had no gene match. Germline CDR1 reads DFQATT; CDR2 reads SNEGSKA (reference sequence).